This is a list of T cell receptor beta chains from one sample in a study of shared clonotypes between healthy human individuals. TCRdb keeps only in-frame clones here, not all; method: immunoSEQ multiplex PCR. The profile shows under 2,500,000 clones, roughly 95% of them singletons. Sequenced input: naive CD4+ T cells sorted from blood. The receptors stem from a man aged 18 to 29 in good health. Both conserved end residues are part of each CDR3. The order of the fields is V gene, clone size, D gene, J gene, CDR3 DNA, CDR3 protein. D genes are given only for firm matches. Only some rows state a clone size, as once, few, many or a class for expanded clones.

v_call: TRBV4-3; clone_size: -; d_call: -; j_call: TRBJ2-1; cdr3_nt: TGCGCCAGCAGCCAAGATCGGGCAGGTTACAATGAGCAGTTCTTC; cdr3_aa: CASSQDRAGYNEQFF
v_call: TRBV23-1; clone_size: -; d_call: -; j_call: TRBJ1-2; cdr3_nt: TGCGCCAGCAGTCAATCCGACCGTGGACATAGTTATGGCTACACCTTC; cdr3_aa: CASSQSDRGHSYGYTF
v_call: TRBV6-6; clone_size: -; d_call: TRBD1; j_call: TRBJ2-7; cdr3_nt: TGTGCCAGCAGGACGGGACAGGGCTCCTACGAGCAGTACTTC; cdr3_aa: CASRTGQGSYEQYF
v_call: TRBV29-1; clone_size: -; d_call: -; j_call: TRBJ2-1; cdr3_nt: TGCAGCGTCGCGGGGATGAGGTCCTACAATGAGCAGTTCTTC; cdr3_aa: CSVAGMRSYNEQFF
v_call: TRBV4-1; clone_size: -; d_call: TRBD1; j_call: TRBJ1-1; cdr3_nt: TGCGCCAGCAGCCAAGAACAGGGGGTCACTGAAGCTTTCTTT; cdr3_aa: CASSQEQGVTEAFF
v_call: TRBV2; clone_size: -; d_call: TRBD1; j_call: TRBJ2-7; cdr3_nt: TGTGCCAGCAGTGAAAAGACAGGGCCCTACGAGCAGTACTTC; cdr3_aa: CASSEKTGPYEQYF
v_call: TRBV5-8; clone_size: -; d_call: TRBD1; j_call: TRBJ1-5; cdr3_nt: TGTGCCAGCAGCTTGGAGACTAAGGGACAGTGGAATCAGCCCCAGCATTTT; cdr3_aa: CASSLETKGQWNQPQHF
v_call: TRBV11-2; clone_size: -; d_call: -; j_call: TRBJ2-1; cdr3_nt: TGTGCCAGCAGCTTAGATCGCCAGGGCAATGAGCAGTTCTTC; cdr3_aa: CASSLDRQGNEQFF
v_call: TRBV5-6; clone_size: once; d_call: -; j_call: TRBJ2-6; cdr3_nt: TGTGCCAGCAGCTTGAGGGGTTTGGGTGGGGCCAACGTCCTGACTTTC; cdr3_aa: CASSLRGLGGANVLTF
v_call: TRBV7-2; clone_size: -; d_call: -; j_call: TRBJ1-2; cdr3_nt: TGTGCCAGCAGCTTAGTTATAGAGAACTATGGCTACACCTTC; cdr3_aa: CASSLVIENYGYTF
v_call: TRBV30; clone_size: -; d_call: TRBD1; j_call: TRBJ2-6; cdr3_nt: TGTGCCTGGAGTACAGGGGGCGGGGTCTCTGGGGCCAACGTCCTGACTTTC; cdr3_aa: CAWSTGGGVSGANVLTF
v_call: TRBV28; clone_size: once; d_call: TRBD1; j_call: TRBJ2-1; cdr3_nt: TGTGCCAGCAGTTTATGGGGACAGGGATCCTACAATGAGCAGTTCTTC; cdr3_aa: CASSLWGQGSYNEQFF
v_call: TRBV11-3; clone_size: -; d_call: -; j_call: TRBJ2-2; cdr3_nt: TGTGCCAGCAGCTTAGAGTTTACCGGGGAGCTGTTTTTT; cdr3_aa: CASSLEFTGELFF
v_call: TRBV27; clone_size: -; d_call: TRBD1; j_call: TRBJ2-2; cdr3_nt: TGTGCCAGCAGCACCAATCCGGGACAGGTGAACACCGGGGAGCTGTTTTTT; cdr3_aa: CASSTNPGQVNTGELFF
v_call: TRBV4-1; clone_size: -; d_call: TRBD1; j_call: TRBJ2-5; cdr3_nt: TGCGCCAGCAGCCAAGATCGGGACAGGGCAGAGACCCAGTACTTC; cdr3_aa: CASSQDRDRAETQYF
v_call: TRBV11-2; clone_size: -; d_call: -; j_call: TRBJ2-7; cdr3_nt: TGTGCCAGCAGCTTAGATCTAAGCGGCCGCTACGAGCAGTACTTC; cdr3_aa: CASSLDLSGRYEQYF
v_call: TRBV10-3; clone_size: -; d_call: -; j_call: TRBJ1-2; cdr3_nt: TGTGCCATCAGTGAGCCGGACAGAAACTATGGCTACACCTTC; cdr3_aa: CAISEPDRNYGYTF
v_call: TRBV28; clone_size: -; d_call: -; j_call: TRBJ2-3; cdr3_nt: TGTGCCAGTAGTGGGGGTAGCGATACGCAGTATTTT; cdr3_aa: CASSGGSDTQYF
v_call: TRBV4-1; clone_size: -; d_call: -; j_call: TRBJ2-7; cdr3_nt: TGCGCCAGCAGCCAAGATCAAGGGGAAGGCTACCGCTACGAGCAGTACTTC; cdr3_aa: CASSQDQGEGYRYEQYF
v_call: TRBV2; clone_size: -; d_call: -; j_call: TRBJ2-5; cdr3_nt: TGTGCCAGCAGTAATTCGGGGGAGACCCAGTACTTC; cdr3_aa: CASSNSGETQYF
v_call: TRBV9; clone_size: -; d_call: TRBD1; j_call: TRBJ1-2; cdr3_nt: TGTGCCAGCAGCGGAAGGGACAGTAACTATGGCTACACCTTC; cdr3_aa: CASSGRDSNYGYTF
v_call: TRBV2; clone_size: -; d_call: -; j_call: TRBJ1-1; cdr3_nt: TGTGCCAGCAGTGAACGGTCAGGGAGGGACACTGAAGCTTTCTTT; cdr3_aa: CASSERSGRDTEAFF
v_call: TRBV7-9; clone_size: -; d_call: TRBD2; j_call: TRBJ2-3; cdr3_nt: TGTGCCAGCACCACAGCGGGACCAAGCACAGATACGCAGTATTTT; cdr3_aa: CASTTAGPSTDTQYF
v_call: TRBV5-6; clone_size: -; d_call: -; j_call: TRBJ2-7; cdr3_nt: TGTGCCAGCAGCTTGGCAGGGGTTGGTTACGAGCAGTACTTC; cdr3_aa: CASSLAGVGYEQYF
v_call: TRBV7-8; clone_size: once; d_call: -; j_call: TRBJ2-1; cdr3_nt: TGTGCCAGCAGACATAACAGGGGGGGAACCTACAATGAGCAGTTCTTC; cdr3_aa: CASRHNRGGTYNEQFF
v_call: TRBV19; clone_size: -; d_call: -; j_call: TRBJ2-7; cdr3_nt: TGTGCCAGTAGTGGTGTAGGAAGGGGGGAAGCCTACGAGCAGTACTTC; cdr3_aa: CASSGVGRGEAYEQYF
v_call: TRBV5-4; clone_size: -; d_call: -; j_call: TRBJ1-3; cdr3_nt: TGTGCCAGCAGCCCAGGACACCTACTCTCTGGAAACACCATATATTTT; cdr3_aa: CASSPGHLLSGNTIYF
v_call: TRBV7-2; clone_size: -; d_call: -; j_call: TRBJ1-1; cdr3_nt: TGTGCCAGCAGCTTAGTGGGACGGCTGGAAGCTTTCTTT; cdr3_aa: CASSLVGRLEAFF